What follows describes a single T cell receptor (beta chain). This sample is part of a study of blood T cell repertoires in COVID-19. Turning to the study itself: Specimens from acute and convalescent COVID-19 originated in the United States, Italy and Spain.

Germline V gene sequence: CDR1 SGHRS, CDR2 YFSETQ. This CDR3 spans 16 amino acids. V lost 0 bases to trimming and J lost 4 bases, with 14 bases between them. Method: immunoSEQ multiplex PCR; TCRdb's copy keeps in-frame clones and lacks some. In the table there are 350,000 to 450,000 clones, roughly nine tenths of which are singletons. Within 2 weeks before study entry, exposed participants met a COVID-19 case. The rearrangement links TRBV5-1 to TRBJ1-3; no definite D call. The receptor comes from a woman aged 40-49 years who had been exposed to COVID-19. The material sequenced was PBMCs or T cells enriched from blood (not recorded which). Here the CDR3 DNA reads TGCGCCAGCAGCTTGGCCACAGCAGGAACGGGAAACACCATATATTTT. This encodes CASSLATAGTGNTIYF. The variable domain in full, with the rest retrieved from reference TRBV5-1 and TRBJ1-3, is KAGVTQTPRYLIKTRGQQVTLSCSPISGHRSVSWYQQTPGQGLQFLFEYFSETQRNKGNFPGRFSGRQFSNSRSEMNVSTLELGDSALYLCASSLATAGTGNTIYFGEGSWLTVV.